The present TCR beta chain was sequenced within a study of CD8+ T cells in alopecia areata. Study findings and constraints: Researchers report lesional scalp, most notably alopecia totalis/universalis, outstripped normal scalp in clonality.

The CDR3 is 15 amino acids. Germline V gene data show CDR1 as SQVTM and CDR2 as ANQGSEA. V lost 1 base, J lost 1 base, and 3 bases stayed unmatched. Once RNA had been extracted, it was reverse transcribed into cDNA to act as the sequencing template. Sequencing used immunoSEQ multiplex PCR; TCRdb keeps in-frame clones, though not all of them. The sample lists 140,000 or so clones, roughly 46% occurring once. Comments on this clone: Its antigen is not known.

Collection of lesional scalp punch biopsies and peripheral blood was performed in alopecia areata patients. The V gene is TRBV29-1, the J gene TRBJ2-1; TRBD2 matches at 8 bases. This material consisted of CD4+ T cells sorted from blood, taken at week 0. The TCR was taken from a human donor with alopecia areata. CDR3 sequence: CSVEAAGGSYNEQFF. Here the CDR3 DNA reads TGCAGCGTTGAAGCCGCGGGAGGTTCCTACAATGAGCAGTTCTTC.